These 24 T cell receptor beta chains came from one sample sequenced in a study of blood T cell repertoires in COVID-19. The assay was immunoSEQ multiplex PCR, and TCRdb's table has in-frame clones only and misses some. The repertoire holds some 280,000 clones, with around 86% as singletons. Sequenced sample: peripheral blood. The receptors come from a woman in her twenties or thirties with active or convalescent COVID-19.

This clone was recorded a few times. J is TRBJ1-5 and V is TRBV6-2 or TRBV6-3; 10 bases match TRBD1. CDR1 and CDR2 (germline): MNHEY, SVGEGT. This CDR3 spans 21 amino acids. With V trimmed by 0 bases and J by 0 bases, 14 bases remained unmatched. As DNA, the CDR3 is TGTGCCAGCAGTTACTCCAGGCTCCGGGACAGGGGCGATGTTAGCAATCAGCCCCAGCATTTT. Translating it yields CASSYSRLRDRGDVSNQPQHF.

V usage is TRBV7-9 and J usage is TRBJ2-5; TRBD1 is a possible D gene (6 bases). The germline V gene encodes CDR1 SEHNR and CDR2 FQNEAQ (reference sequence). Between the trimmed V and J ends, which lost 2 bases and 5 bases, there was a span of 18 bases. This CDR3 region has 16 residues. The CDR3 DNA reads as TGTGCCAGCAGCTTATATGGGGACAATTTTGGGGAGACCCAGTACTTC. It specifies CASSLYGDNFGETQYF.

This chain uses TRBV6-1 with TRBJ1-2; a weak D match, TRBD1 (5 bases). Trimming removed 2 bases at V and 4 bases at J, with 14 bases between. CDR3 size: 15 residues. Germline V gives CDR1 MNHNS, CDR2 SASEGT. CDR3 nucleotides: TGTGCCAGCAGTGAACTGGGGGGTGCGGGCTATGGCTACACCTTC. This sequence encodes CASSELGGAGYGYTF.

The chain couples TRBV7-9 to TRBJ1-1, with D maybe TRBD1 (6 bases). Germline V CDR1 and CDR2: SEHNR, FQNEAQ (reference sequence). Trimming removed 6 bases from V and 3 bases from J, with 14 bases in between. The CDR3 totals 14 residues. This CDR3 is CASSRGGWDTEAFF. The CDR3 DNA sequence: TGTGCCAGCAGTCGGGGGGGCTGGGACACTGAAGCTTTCTTT.

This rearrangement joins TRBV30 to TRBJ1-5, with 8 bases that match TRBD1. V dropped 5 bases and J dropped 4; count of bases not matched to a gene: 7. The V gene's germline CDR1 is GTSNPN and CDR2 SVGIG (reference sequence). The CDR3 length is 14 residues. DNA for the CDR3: TGTGCCTGGGGTACCGGGACAGGTAATCAGCCCCAGCATTTT. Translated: CAWGTGTGNQPQHF.

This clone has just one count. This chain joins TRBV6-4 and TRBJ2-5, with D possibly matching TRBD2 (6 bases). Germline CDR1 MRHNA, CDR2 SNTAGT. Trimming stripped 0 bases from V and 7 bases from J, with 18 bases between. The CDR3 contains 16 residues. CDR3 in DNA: TGTGCCAGCAGTGACTCCCCGGGACTTTGCCGATGGACCCAGTACTTC. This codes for CASSDSPGLCRWTQYF.

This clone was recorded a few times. This CDR3 is CASSPNRMGANTEAFF. The CDR3 nucleotides read TGTGCCAGCAGCCCCAACCGGATGGGGGCGAACACTGAAGCTTTCTTT. The rearrangement uses TRBV11-1 and TRBJ1-1; possibly TRBD1 for D (6 bases). This CDR3 region has 16 residues. V was shortened by 5 bases and J by 1 base, with 17 bases between the two germline ends. Per the germline V gene, CDR1 is SGHAT and CDR2 is FQDESV (reference sequence).

The CDR3, as DNA: TGTGCCTGGAGGGTCCTAGCGGGGGCTCTCACCGGGGAGCTGTTTTTT. Amino acids: CAWRVLAGALTGELFF. The chain employs TRBV30 and TRBJ2-2, with 10 bases lining up with TRBD2. The CDR3 extends over 16 amino acids. V trimming: 3 bases; J trimming: 4 bases; junction bases outside the gene matches: 8. Germline V gives CDR1 GTSNPN, CDR2 SVGIG (reference sequence).

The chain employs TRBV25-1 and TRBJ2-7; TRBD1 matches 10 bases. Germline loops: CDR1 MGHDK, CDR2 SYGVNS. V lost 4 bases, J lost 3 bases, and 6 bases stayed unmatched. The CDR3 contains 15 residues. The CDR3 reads CASSGQGARYYEQYF. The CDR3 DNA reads TGTGCCAGCAGTGGACAGGGGGCGAGGTACTACGAGCAGTACTTC.

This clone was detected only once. CDR3 residues: CASSVGGGNYEQYF. Here the CDR3 DNA reads TGTGCCAGCAGCGTAGGCGGGGGAAACTACGAGCAGTACTTC. The chain employs TRBV9 and TRBJ2-7, with 7 bases fitting TRBD2. The V gene end was trimmed by 0 bases and the J gene end by 3 bases; junction bases not matched to a gene: 3. This CDR3 has 14 amino acids. Germline loops: CDR1 SGDLS, CDR2 YYNGEE. The full variable domain, its missing parts supplied by reference TRBV9 and TRBJ2-7, is DSGVTQTPKHLITATGQRVTLRCSPRSGDLSVYWYQQSLDQGLQFLIQYYNGEERAKGNILERFSAQQFPDLHSELNLSSLELGDSALYFCASSVGGGNYEQYFGPGTRLTVT.

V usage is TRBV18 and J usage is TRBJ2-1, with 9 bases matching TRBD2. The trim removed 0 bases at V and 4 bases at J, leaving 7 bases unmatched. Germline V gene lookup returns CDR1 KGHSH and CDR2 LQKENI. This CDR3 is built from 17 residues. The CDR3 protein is CASSPPYSGGIYNEQFF. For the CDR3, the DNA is TGTGCCAGCTCACCACCGTACAGCGGGGGGATTTACAATGAGCAGTTCTTC.

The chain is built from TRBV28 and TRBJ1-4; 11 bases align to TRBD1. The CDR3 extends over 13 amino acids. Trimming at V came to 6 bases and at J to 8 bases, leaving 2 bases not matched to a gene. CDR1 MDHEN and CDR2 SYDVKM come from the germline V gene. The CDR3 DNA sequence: TGTGCCAGCAGGGACAGGGGGCTAGAAAAACTGTTTTTT. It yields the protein CASRDRGLEKLFF.

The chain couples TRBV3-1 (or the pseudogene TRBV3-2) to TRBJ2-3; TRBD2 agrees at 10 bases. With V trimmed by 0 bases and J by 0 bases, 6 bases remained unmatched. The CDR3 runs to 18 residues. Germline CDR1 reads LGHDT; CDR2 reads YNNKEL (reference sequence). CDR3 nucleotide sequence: TGTGCCAGCAGCCAAGATGGGGGAGCGGGGGGGAGCACAGATACGCAGTATTTT. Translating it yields CASSQDGGAGGSTDTQYF.

CDR3: CASSYRLGGYTF. The CDR3 region has the DNA TGTGCCAGCAGTTACAGGCTCGGGGGCTACACCTTC. V is TRBV6-5 and J is TRBJ1-2; D is ambiguous. CDR1 is MNHEY and CDR2 is SVGAGI in the germline V gene. This CDR3 is built from 12 residues. With 2 bases removed from V and 8 bases from J, the gap between germline ends came to 9 bases.

The CDR3 nucleotides read TGTGCCAGCAGTTACTCGGGGGGTACGCCCCAGCATTTT. Protein: CASSYSGGTPQHF. The chain employs TRBV6-2 or TRBV6-3 and TRBJ1-5; D may be TRBD1 (5 bases). Germline lookup yields CDR1 MNHEY and CDR2 SVGEGT. This CDR3 has 13 amino acids. Trimming left V 0 bases short and J 9 bases short, with 9 bases between.

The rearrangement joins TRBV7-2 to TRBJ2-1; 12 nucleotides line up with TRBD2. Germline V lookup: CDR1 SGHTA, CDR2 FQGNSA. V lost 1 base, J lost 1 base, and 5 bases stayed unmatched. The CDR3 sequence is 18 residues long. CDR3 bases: TGTGCCAGCAGCTTAGTTCTAGCGGGGGGGCTATCCTACAATGAGCAGTTCTTC. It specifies CASSLVLAGGLSYNEQFF.

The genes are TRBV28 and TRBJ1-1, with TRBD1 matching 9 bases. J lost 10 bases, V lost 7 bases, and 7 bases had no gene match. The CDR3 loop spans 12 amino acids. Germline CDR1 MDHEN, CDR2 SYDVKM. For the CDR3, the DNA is TGTGCCAGCACTACAGGGGGCTCGCGAGCTTTCTTT. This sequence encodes CASTTGGSRAFF.

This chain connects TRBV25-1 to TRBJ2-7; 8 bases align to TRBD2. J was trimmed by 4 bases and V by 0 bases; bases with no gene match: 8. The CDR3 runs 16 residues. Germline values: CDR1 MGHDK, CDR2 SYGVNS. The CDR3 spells CASSEYRTSNWYEQYF. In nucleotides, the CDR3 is TGTGCCAGCAGTGAATACCGGACTAGCAACTGGTACGAGCAGTACTTC.

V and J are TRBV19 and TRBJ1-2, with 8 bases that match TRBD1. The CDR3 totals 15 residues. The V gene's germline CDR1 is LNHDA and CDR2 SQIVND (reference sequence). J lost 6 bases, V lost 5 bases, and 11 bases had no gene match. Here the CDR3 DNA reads TGTGCCAGTAGTGCCTTGGGACAGGACTCGGATGGCTACACCTTC. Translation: CASSALGQDSDGYTF. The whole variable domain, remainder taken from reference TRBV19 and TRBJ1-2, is DGGITQSPKYLFRKEGQNVTLSCEQNLNHDAMYWYRQDPGQGLRLIYYSQIVNDFQKGDIAEGYSVSREKKESFPLTVTSAQKNPTAFYLCASSALGQDSDGYTFGSGTRLTVV.

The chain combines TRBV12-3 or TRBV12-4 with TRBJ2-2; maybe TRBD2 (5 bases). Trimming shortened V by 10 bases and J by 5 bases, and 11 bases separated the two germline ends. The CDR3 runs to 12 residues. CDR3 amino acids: CATRTGTGELFF. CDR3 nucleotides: TGTGCCACCAGGACTGGTACCGGGGAGCTGTTTTTT.

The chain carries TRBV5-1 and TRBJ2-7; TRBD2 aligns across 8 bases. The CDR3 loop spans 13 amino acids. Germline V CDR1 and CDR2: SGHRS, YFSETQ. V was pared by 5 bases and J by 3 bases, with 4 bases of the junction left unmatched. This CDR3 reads CASSWAGGYEQYF. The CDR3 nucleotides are TGCGCCAGCAGTTGGGCGGGGGGCTACGAGCAGTACTTC.

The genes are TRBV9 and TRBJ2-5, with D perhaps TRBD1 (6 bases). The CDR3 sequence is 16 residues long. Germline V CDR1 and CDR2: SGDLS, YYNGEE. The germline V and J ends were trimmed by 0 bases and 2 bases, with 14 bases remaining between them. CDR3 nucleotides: TGTGCCAGCAGCGTAGCTAGTGGGGGCCCACAAGAGACCCAGTACTTC. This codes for CASSVASGGPQETQYF.

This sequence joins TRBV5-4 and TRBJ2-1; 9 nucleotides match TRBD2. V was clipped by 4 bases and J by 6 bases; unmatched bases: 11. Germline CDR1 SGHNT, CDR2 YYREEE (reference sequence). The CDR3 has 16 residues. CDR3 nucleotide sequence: TGTGCCAGCAGCCAGGGGTTAGCGGGGGAGATCAATGAGCAGTTCTTC. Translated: CASSQGLAGEINEQFF.

CDR3 nucleotides: TGTGCCAGCAGTTACTCGGGGACACAGCAGTTCTTC. This encodes CASSYSGTQQFF. This sequence joins TRBV6-5 and TRBJ2-1, with D maybe TRBD1 (6 bases). The CDR3 totals 12 residues. V was trimmed by 0 bases and J by 11 bases, leaving 8 bases between them. The germline gives CDR1 MNHEY, CDR2 SVGAGI.